This TCR beta chain emerged from a study of blood T cell repertoires in COVID-19. TCRdb keeps only in-frame clones here, not all; method: immunoSEQ multiplex PCR. The data contain about 300,000 clones, about nine tenths of them singletons. In germline, CDR1 is MDHEN, CDR2 SYDVKM. V was shortened by 3 bases and J by 1 base, with 3 bases between the two germline ends. There are 12 residues in the CDR3. Sample: peripheral blood. The chain couples TRBV28 to TRBJ1-2; no reliable D call. This TCR derives from a woman in her 30s with COVID-19, enrolled during active disease. The CDR3 spells CASSFSNYGYTF. In DNA, the CDR3 is TGTGCCAGCAGTTTCAGTAACTATGGCTACACCTTC.